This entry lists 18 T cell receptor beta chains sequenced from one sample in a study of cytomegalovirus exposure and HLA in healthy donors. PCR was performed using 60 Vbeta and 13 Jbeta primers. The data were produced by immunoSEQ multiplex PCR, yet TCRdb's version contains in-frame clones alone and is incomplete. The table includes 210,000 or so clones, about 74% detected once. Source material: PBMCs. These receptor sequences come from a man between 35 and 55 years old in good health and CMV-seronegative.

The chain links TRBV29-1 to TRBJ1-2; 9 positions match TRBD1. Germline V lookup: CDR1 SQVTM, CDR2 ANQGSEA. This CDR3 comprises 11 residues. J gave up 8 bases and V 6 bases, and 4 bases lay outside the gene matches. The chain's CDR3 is CSVTGGEGYTF. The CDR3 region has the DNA TGCAGCGTGACAGGGGGTGAAGGCTACACCTTC.

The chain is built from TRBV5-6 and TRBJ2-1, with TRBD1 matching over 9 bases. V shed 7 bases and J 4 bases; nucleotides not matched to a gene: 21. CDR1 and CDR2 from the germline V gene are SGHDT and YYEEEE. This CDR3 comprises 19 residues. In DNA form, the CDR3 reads TGTGCCAGCGGCCGGGACAGGGTGGGACGGGGGGTATCATACAATGAGCAGTTCTTC. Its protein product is CASGRDRVGRGVSYNEQFF. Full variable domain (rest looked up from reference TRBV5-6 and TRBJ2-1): DAGVTQSPTHLIKTRGQQVTLRCSPKSGHDTVSWYQQALGQGPQFIFQYYEEEERQRGNFPDRFSGHQFPNYSSELNVNALLLGDSALYLCASGRDRVGRGVSYNEQFFGPGTRLTVL.

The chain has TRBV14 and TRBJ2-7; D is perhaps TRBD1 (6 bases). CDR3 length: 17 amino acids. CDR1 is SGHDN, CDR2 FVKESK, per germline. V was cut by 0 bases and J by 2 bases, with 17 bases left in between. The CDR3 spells CASSQDLRRDNPYEQYF. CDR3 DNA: TGTGCCAGCAGCCAAGATTTACGACGGGACAATCCCTACGAGCAGTACTTC.

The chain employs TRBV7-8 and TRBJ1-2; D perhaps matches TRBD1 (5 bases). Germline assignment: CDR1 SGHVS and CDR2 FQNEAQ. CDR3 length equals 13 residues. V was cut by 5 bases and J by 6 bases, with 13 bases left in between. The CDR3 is CASSTRQRDGYTF. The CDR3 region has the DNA TGTGCCAGCAGCACACGACAGCGGGATGGCTACACCTTC. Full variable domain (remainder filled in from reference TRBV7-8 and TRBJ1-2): GAGVSQSPRYKVAKRGQDVALRCDPISGHVSLFWYQQALGQGPEFLTYFQNEAQLDKSGLPSDRFFAERPEGSVSTLKIQRTQQEDSAVYLCASSTRQRDGYTFGSGTRLTVV.

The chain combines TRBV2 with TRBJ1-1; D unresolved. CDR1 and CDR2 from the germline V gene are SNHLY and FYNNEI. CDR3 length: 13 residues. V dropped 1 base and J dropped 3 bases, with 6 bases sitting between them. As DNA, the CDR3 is TGTGCCAGCAGTGAAGAACCGGACACTGAAGCTTTCTTT. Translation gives CASSEEPDTEAFF.

Written as DNA, the CDR3 is TGTGCTGGCGGGGGGGGGTTCACAGATACGCAGTATTTT. Protein sequence: CAGGGGFTDTQYF. V and J are TRBV2 and TRBJ2-3, with 9 positions matching TRBD2. From germline, CDR1 is SNHLY and CDR2 FYNNEI. This CDR3 is built from 13 residues.

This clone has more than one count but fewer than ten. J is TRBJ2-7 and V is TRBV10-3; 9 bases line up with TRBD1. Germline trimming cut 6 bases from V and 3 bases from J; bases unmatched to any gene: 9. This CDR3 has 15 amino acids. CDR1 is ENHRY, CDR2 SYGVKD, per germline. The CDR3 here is CAISYPTGGFYEQYF. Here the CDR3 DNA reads TGTGCCATCAGCTACCCGACAGGGGGATTCTACGAGCAGTACTTC.

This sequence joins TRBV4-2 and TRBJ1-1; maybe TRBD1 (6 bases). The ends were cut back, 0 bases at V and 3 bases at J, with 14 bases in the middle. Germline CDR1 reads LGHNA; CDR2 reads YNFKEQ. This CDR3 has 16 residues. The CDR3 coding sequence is TGTGCCAGCAGCCAAGACAGGGGACGGGGTGACACTGAAGCTTTCTTT. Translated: CASSQDRGRGDTEAFF.

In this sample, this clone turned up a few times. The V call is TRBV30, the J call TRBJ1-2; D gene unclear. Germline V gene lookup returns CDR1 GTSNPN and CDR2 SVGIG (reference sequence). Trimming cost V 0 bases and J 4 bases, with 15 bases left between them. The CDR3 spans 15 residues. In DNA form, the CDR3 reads TGTGCCTGGAGTGTACCCCCCTTTACAGTCTATGGCTACACCTTC. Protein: CAWSVPPFTVYGYTF.

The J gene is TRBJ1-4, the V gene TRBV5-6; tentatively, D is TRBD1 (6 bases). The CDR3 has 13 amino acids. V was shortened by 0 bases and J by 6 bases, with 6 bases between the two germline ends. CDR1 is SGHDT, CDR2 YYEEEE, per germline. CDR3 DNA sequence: TGTGCCAGCAGCTTGGACAGGGATGAAAAACTGTTTTTT. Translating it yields CASSLDRDEKLFF.

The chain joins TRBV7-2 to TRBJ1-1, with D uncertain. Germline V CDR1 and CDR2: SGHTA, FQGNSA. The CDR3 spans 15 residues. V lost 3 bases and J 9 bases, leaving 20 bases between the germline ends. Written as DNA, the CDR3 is TGTGCCAGCAGCTTTTTGGAGGCCACTTCCGCGAAAGCTTTCTTT. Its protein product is CASSFLEATSAKAFF.

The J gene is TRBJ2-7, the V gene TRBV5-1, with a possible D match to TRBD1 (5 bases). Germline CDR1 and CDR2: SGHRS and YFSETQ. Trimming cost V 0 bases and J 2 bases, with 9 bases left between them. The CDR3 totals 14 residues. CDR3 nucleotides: TGCGCCAGCAGCTTGGAGGGGATTCCCTACGAGCAGTACTTC. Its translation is CASSLEGIPYEQYF.

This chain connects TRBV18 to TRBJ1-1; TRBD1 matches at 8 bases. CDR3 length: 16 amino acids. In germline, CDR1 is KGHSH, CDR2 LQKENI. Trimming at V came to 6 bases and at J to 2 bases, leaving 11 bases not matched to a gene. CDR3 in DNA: TGTGCCAGCTCTACCAAGCCGGACAGGGTCAACACTGAAGCTTTCTTT. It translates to CASSTKPDRVNTEAFF.

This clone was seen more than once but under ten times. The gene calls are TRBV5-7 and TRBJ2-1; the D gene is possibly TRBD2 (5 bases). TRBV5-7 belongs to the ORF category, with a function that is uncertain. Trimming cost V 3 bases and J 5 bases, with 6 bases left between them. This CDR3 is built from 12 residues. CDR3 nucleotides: TGTGCCAGCAGCTCGGGGAACAATGAGCAGTTCTTC. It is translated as CASSSGNNEQFF.

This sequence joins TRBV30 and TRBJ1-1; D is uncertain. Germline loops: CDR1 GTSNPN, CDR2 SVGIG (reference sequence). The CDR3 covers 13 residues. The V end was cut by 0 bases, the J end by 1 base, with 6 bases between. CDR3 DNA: TGTGCCTGGAGTGTATGGCCGAACACTGAAGCTTTCTTT. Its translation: CAWSVWPNTEAFF.

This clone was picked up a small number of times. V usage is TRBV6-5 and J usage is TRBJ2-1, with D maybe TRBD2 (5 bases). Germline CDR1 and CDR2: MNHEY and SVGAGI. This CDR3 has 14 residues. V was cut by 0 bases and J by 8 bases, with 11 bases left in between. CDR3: CASSYSGSSDEQFF. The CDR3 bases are TGTGCCAGCAGTTACTCTGGGAGCAGCGATGAGCAGTTCTTC.

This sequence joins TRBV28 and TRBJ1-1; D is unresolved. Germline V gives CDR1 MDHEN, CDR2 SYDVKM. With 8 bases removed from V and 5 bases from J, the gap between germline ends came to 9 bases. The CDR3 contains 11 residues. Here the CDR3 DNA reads TGTGCCAGCTCTGTGGAGACTGAAGCTTTCTTT. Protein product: CASSVETEAFF.

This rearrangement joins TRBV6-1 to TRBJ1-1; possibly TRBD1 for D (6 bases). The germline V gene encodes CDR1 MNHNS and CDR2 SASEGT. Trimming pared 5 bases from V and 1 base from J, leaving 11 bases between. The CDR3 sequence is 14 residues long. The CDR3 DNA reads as TGTGCCAGCAGTTTTCTGACAGGGAACACTGAAGCTTTCTTT. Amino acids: CASSFLTGNTEAFF.